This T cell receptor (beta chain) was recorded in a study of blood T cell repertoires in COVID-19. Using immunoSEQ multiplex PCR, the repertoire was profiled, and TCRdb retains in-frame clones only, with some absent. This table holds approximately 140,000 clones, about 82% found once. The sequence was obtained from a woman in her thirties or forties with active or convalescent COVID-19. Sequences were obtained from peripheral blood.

As DNA, the CDR3 is TGTGCCAGCAGCCCCGGGACAGGGGGCGGTTGGGGCTACACCTTC. Amino acid sequence: CASSPGTGGGWGYTF. The J gene is TRBJ1-2, the V gene TRBV11-2; 12 bases line up with TRBD1. Per germline, CDR1 SGHAT and CDR2 FQNNGV. There are 15 residues in the CDR3. J gave up 8 bases and V 5 bases, and 9 bases lay outside the gene matches.